Below, 16 T cell receptor beta chains from the same sample are listed, as sequenced in a study of T-cell reconstitution after alpha-beta-depleted transplantation in children. Unique molecular identifiers were used to barcode this TCRbeta library. Each CDR3 protein gets one entry after TCRdb re-called the PCR reads with MiXCR. This sample carries tens of thousands of distinct CDR3 sequences, roughly a sixth of them seen once, and the ten largest clones take about 18%. This material consisted of PBMCs, mostly from graft donor cells, taken 180 days after TCRalphabeta/CD19-depleted stem cell transplant. The receptors originated from a male patient aged 2-10 years who had a stem cell transplant for acute lymphoblastic leukemia, so the T cells may come from the graft donor.

This clonotype was seen repeatedly, ten times or more. The chain is built from TRBV20-1 and TRBJ2-5, with no clear D. This CDR3 is built from 11 residues. The V gene's germline CDR1 is DFQATT and CDR2 SNEGSKA (reference sequence). V dropped 6 bases and J dropped 2 bases, with 7 bases sitting between them. Written as DNA, the CDR3 is TGCAGTGCAAAGGCTCAAGAGACCCAGTACTTC. Its protein is CSAKAQETQYF.

CDR3 protein: CASSPGGRSNQPQHF. The CDR3 nucleotides are TGTGCCAGCAGCCCAGGTGGGAGGAGCAATCAGCCCCAGCATTTT. The J gene is TRBJ1-5, the V gene TRBV7-8; D gene unclear. Trimming shortened V by 5 bases and J by 1 base, and 12 bases separated the two germline ends. The CDR3 consists of 15 residues. CDR1 is SGHVS, CDR2 FQNEAQ, per germline.

At least ten counts were recorded for this clonotype. The chain carries TRBV5-5 and TRBJ2-7, with D possibly TRBD2 on 6 matching bases. CDR1 and CDR2 from the germline V gene are SGHKS and YYEKEE (reference sequence). Trimming pared 2 bases from V and 2 bases from J, leaving 11 bases between. The CDR3 covers 14 residues. CDR3 in DNA: TGTGCCAGCAGCTTCCCGGGGGATACCTACGAGCAGTACTTC. Encoded protein: CASSFPGDTYEQYF.

This clonotype has just a few counts. The genes are TRBV19 and TRBJ2-7; no clear D gene. The V end was cut by 2 bases, the J end by 3 bases, with 11 bases between. CDR3 length: 14 residues. Germline-derived CDR1 and CDR2 are LNHDA and SQIVND (reference sequence). CDR3 sequence: CASSIRHQNYEQYF. CDR3 sequence (DNA): TGTGCCAGTAGTATACGGCATCAGAACTACGAGCAGTACTTC.

The gene calls are TRBV27 and TRBJ2-5; possibly TRBD2 for D (5 bases). Germline V gene sequence: CDR1 MNHEY, CDR2 SMNVEV (reference sequence). The CDR3 length is 15 residues. The V end lost 6 bases, the J end lost 7 bases, and 21 bases lay between the germline ends. Here the CDR3 reads CASSNSPGEIGTQYF. CDR3 nucleotides: TGTGCCAGCAGCAACTCCCCCGGGGAGATCGGGACCCAGTACTTC.

This clonotype has more than one count but fewer than ten. This chain uses TRBV14 with TRBJ1-1, with TRBD1 matching over 8 bases. V gave up 7 bases and J gave up 4 bases; unmatched junction bases: 11. The germline CDR1 and CDR2 sequences are SGHDN and FVKESK. The CDR3 contains 15 residues. In DNA form, the CDR3 reads TGTGCCAGCAATTCAGGGGGCCGGTCTCGCACTGAAGCTTTCTTT. It specifies CASNSGGRSRTEAFF.

The rearrangement joins TRBV28 to TRBJ2-5, with TRBD1 as a possible D gene (5 bases). This CDR3 contains 15 residues. V dropped 8 bases and J dropped 2 bases, with 18 bases sitting between them. Germline V lookup: CDR1 MDHEN, CDR2 SYDVKM. The CDR3 loop is CASPTPRQPQETQYF. CDR3 coding DNA: TGTGCCAGCCCAACCCCTCGACAGCCACAAGAGACCCAGTACTTC.

This clonotype was seen a few times. The chain couples TRBV20-1 to TRBJ2-1, with no clear D. Germline CDR1 is DFQATT and CDR2 is SNEGSKA (reference sequence). The CDR3 spans 12 residues. V shed 5 bases and J shed 7 bases, with 12 bases lying between them. The CDR3 DNA reads as TGCAGTGCTCCGACATTGATTAATGAGCAGTTCTTC. This encodes CSAPTLINEQFF.

The J gene is TRBJ2-6, the V gene TRBV7-9; D remains unclear. The V gene's germline CDR1 is SEHNR and CDR2 FQNEAQ (reference sequence). The CDR3 is 16 residues long. The V gene lost 5 bases and the J gene lost 0 bases, with 11 bases spanning the gap. Here the CDR3 reads CASSPWPPSGANVLTF. The CDR3 region has the DNA TGTGCCAGCAGCCCTTGGCCGCCCTCTGGGGCCAACGTCCTGACTTTC.

This clonotype was recorded a few times. This chain links TRBV11-2 with TRBJ1-1, with D perhaps TRBD1 (6 bases). The CDR3 runs to 14 residues. Trimming pared 1 base from V and 6 bases from J, leaving 12 bases between. Germline V gene sequence: CDR1 SGHAT, CDR2 FQNNGV. The CDR3 sequence is CASSLGLGGPEAFF. For the CDR3, the DNA is TGTGCCAGCAGCTTAGGGCTCGGGGGCCCTGAAGCTTTCTTT.

This chain uses TRBV9 with TRBJ2-2; D is perhaps TRBD1 (5 bases). Trimming removed 4 bases from V and 5 bases from J, with 15 bases in between. Germline CDR1 reads SGDLS; CDR2 reads YYNGEE. This CDR3 comprises 15 residues. In nucleotides, the CDR3 is TGTGCCAGCAGCCAGACGACAGTGGGGACCGGGGAGCTGTTTTTT. Encoded protein: CASSQTTVGTGELFF.

This chain uses TRBV27 with TRBJ2-7, with D unresolved. V was trimmed by 6 bases and J by 0 bases, leaving 12 bases between them. CDR3 size: 14 residues. Germline loops: CDR1 MNHEY, CDR2 SMNVEV (reference sequence). The CDR3 bases are TGTGCCAGCAGGCCGTGGCCCAGCTCCTACGAGCAGTACTTC. As protein: CASRPWPSSYEQYF.

This clonotype has more than one count but fewer than ten. The rearrangement joins TRBV6-1 to TRBJ2-2; TRBD1 agrees at 7 bases. Germline CDR1 is MNHNS and CDR2 is SASEGT. The CDR3 runs 15 residues. The J segment lost 8 bases and the V segment lost 8 bases, leaving 14 bases of the junction unmatched. Written as DNA, the CDR3 is TGTGCCAGCGTGGGGGACAGAGTCTTAGGGGGGGAGCTGTTTTTT. Its protein is CASVGDRVLGGELFF.

This chain uses TRBV18 with TRBJ1-1; 10 bases fit TRBD1. The length of the CDR3 is 19 residues. The V gene end was trimmed by 2 bases and the J gene end by 2 bases; junction bases not matched to a gene: 14. Germline V gene lookup returns CDR1 KGHSH and CDR2 LQKENI. In nucleotides, the CDR3 is TGTGCCAGCTCACCATGGGGGACAGGGGAGGTGGGCCCTAACACTGAAGCTTTCTTT. As protein: CASSPWGTGEVGPNTEAFF.

V gene TRBV29-1 combines with J gene TRBJ2-1; D is possibly TRBD1 (6 bases). The CDR3 has 13 residues. With 4 bases removed from V and 4 bases from J, the gap between germline ends came to 11 bases. Germline-derived CDR1 and CDR2 are SQVTM and ANQGSEA. The CDR3 protein is CSVGGRGYNEQFF. The CDR3 DNA reads TGCAGCGTTGGGGGCAGGGGTTACAATGAGCAGTTCTTC.

This clonotype was seen many times. The chain is built from TRBV12-3 or TRBV12-4 and TRBJ2-1; D is possibly TRBD1 (6 bases). The CDR3 covers 14 residues. V gave up 9 bases and J gave up 9 bases, with 21 bases separating them. The CDR3 DNA follows: TGTGCCAGTATTGGCCGGGCAGGGGTTGGTGAGCAGTTCTTC. It translates to CASIGRAGVGEQFF.